Shown below are 7 T cell receptor beta chains from a single sample sequenced in a study of shared clonotypes between healthy human individuals (dated by TCRdb to the early 2020s). Receptor amplification or capture employed the immunoSEQ multiplex PCR assay. Not all clones reach the TCRdb copy of this immuneACCESS table, which keeps in-frame sequences only. Checked studies attribute under half of the gap to unresolved V genes and leave the rest unexplained. Within this sample are 400,000 to 500,000 clones, with 76% of them counted one time only. The ten largest account for 10% to 15% of the sample. Input material: PBMCs. These receptors were collected from a middle-aged woman in good health. Some clones in this sample may be carry-over from other donors' samples.

This chain uses TRBV7-2 with TRBJ1-1, with D possibly being TRBD1 (5 bases). CDR3 length equals 15 residues. Trimming took off 2 bases at V and 0 bases at J, with 10 bases between the two ends. Per the germline V gene, CDR1 is SGHTA and CDR2 is FQGNSA. The CDR3 loop is CASSLRQSMNTEAFF. In DNA, the CDR3 is TGTGCCAGCAGCTTAAGACAGTCTATGAACACTGAAGCTTTCTTT.

The chain joins TRBV9 to TRBJ2-2; 13 bases are a match to TRBD2. V shed 4 bases, J shed 7 bases, and the junction held 7 bases outside the gene matches. Germline V lookup: CDR1 SGDLS, CDR2 YYNGEE. The CDR3 has 16 residues. The DNA of the CDR3 is TGTGCCAGCAGCTTAGGGACTAGCGGGACGGGCGGGGAGCTGTTTTTT. As protein: CASSLGTSGTGGELFF.

For this clone: Other DNA sequences of this sample code for an identical CDR3. V and J are TRBV5-1 and TRBJ2-5; TRBD1 matches at 7 bases. CDR1 and CDR2 from the germline V gene are SGHRS and YFSETQ. CDR3 length: 14 residues. The V segment lost 3 bases and the J segment 5 bases; nucleotides outside the gene matches: 7. For the CDR3, the DNA is TGCGCCAGCAGCTCCCGACAGGGTGGGGAGACCCAGTACTTC. Translated, it gives CASSSRQGGETQYF.

The V call is TRBV10-1, the J call TRBJ2-7; D may correspond to TRBD1 or TRBD2 (5 bases each). V was clipped by 9 bases and J by 2 bases, with 17 bases between them. The germline V gene has CDR1 WNHNN and CDR2 SYGVQD (reference sequence). CDR3 length: 14 residues. The CDR3 DNA reads as TGCGCCAGTAAAAGGGAGCCGACAGCCTACGAGCAGTACTTC. As protein: CASKREPTAYEQYF.

This clone appeared once. The chain employs TRBV5-1 and TRBJ2-7; 8 nucleotides agree with TRBD2. The CDR3 covers 16 residues. Per germline, CDR1 SGHRS and CDR2 YFSETQ. The junction had 12 bases not matched to a gene; V was cut back by 3 bases and J by 4 bases. The CDR3 DNA is TGCGCCAGCAGCTCACGGGGGGGCGTCCAGGGGTACGAGCAGTACTTC. Translating gives CASSSRGGVQGYEQYF.

This clone was recorded once. CDR3: CASSQDSPGELFF. The CDR3 DNA sequence: TGTGCCAGCTCCCAAGATAGCCCCGGGGAGCTGTTTTTT. The chain combines TRBV18 with TRBJ2-2; no firm D call. CDR1 is KGHSH and CDR2 is LQKENI in the germline V gene. The CDR3 has 13 amino acids. Trimming left V 6 bases short and J 6 bases short, with 11 bases between.

The chain has TRBV4-1 and TRBJ2-1, with D possibly matching TRBD1 (5 bases). Trimming pared 0 bases from V and 2 bases from J, leaving 11 bases between. Germline V CDR1 and CDR2: MGHRA, YSYEKL. CDR3 length equals 16 residues. The CDR3 DNA reads TGCGCCAGCAGCCAAGAAAGGGGTATCCCCTACAATGAGCAGTTCTTC. Residues: CASSQERGIPYNEQFF.